Listed below are T cell receptor beta chains from one sample, sequenced in a study of cytomegalovirus exposure and HLA in healthy donors. The assay was immunoSEQ multiplex PCR, and TCRdb's table has in-frame clones only and misses some. The sample contains around 250,000 clones, approximately 81% of which appear only once. What was sequenced was PBMCs. These receptor sequences come from a woman aged 55-70 years in good health and CMV-seropositive. The CDR3 runs from the conserved cysteine through the conserved F or W. The D gene is left open where the match is weak. Clone size, where shown, is once, few, many, or a class for clones that have expanded.

>-|TRBJ1-1|TRBV7-9|-
TGTGCCAGCAGCCTAGAGGGGCCCACCATGAACACTGAAGCTTTCTTT
CASSLEGPTMNTEAFF
>-|TRBJ1-1|TRBV19|TRBD1
TGTGCCAGTATTCCAGGGGGCACTGAAGCTTTCTTT
CASIPGGTEAFF
>-|TRBJ1-1|TRBV5-1|-
TGCGCCAGCAGCTATGGAGGGACTGAAGCTTTCTTT
CASSYGGTEAFF
>few|TRBJ2-3|TRBV5-1|-
TGCGCCAGCAGCACAGCGGATAGCACAGATACGCAGTATTTT
CASSTADSTDTQYF
>-|TRBJ1-5|TRBV11-2|-
TGTGCCAGCAGCTTAGCTGGCAGGGGATCTTGGCCCCAGCATTTT
CASSLAGRGSWPQHF
>-|TRBJ1-1|TRBV28|-
TGTGCCAGCACCCAGTACACTGAAGCTTTCTTT
CASTQYTEAFF
>-|TRBJ2-7|TRBV6-8|TRBD2
TGTGCCAGACTCCTCCCGGGACTAGAATCGCTCGAGCAGTACTTC
CARLLPGLESLEQYF
>-|TRBJ2-1|TRBV7-3|-
TGTGCCAGCAGCTTATACGGCCCTAGCTCCTACAATGAGCAGTTCTTC
CASSLYGPSSYNEQFF
>-|TRBJ1-1|TRBV30|TRBD1
TGTGCCTGGACCATACCGGACAGGAGGGACACTGAAGCTTTCTTT
CAWTIPDRRDTEAFF
>-|TRBJ2-1|TRBV10-3|TRBD2
TGTGCCATCAGTGAATGGACTAGCCATGAGCAGTTCTTC
CAISEWTSHEQFF
>-|TRBJ1-2|TRBV16|-
TGTGCCAGCAGCCTAGGGACAAAAGGCTACACCTTC
CASSLGTKGYTF
>-|TRBJ2-2|TRBV6-5|TRBD2
TGTGCCAGCACACTAGCGCCCACCGGGGAGCTGTTTTTT
CASTLAPTGELFF
>-|TRBJ2-7|TRBV5-1|TRBD1
TGCGCCAGCAGCTACGGACAGGGTGGGTACGAGCAGTACTTC
CASSYGQGGYEQYF
>-|TRBJ2-1|TRBV5-6|TRBD1
TGTGCCAGCAGCCACACAAAGGGACAGGGGGCAAGCGTCTACAATGAGCAGTTCTTC
CASSHTKGQGASVYNEQFF
>-|TRBJ2-3|TRBV27|TRBD1
TGTGCCAGCAGTCCAGGACAGGGCCCTAGCACAGATACGCAGTATTTT
CASSPGQGPSTDTQYF
>-|TRBJ2-2|TRBV7-9|-
TGTGCCAGCAGAGAGGTAGCGAACACCGGGGAGCTGTTTTTT
CASREVANTGELFF